The present entry profiles one TCR beta chain with its context. There were only Caucasian adults among the donors, and all lived in Nashville, Tennessee. Splitting of CD4+ cells produced CD45RA+ naive and CD45RA-negative memory subsets. Profiled with immunoSEQ multiplex PCR; TCRdb holds only in-frame clones, not every one. The sample consists of 2 million to 2.5 million clones, 80% to 95% of them appearing once. This sample was included in a study of shared clonotypes between healthy human individuals. Germline assignment: CDR1 MGHDK and CDR2 SYGVNS. V was pared by 6 bases and J by 3 bases, with 13 bases of the junction left unmatched. The CDR3 runs 18 residues.

The receptor comes from a man aged 18 to 35 in good health. Some clones in this sample may be carry-over from other donors' samples. The chain is built from TRBV25-1 and TRBJ1-3; 11 bases line up with TRBD1. The material sequenced was naive CD4+ T cells from PBMCs. Subset defined: CD45RA+ positively selected. The CDR3 region is CASSGREPGQGGGNTIYF. CDR3 in DNA: TGTGCCAGCAGCGGAAGAGAACCGGGACAGGGGGGTGGAAACACCATATATTTT.